These 3 T cell receptor beta chains were all obtained from the same sample, sequenced in a study of shared clonotypes between healthy human individuals. Assay used: immunoSEQ multiplex PCR; TCRdb lists only in-frame clones, some missing. The sample holds 450,000 to 600,000 clones, 79% seen once. Material for sequencing was PBMCs. The receptors here all came from a middle-aged woman in good health. Some clones in this sample may be carry-over from other donors' samples.

This chain joins TRBV6-6 and TRBJ2-3; TRBD2 matches at 9 bases. The ends lost 4 bases at V and 5 bases at J; junction bases unmatched: 10. The CDR3 totals 16 residues. Germline V lookup: CDR1 MNHNY, CDR2 SVGAGI (reference sequence). The CDR3 loop is CASSSSSGTGGDTQYF. The CDR3 DNA sequence: TGTGCCAGCAGTTCATCTAGCGGGACGGGAGGAGATACGCAGTATTTT.

This chain uses TRBV30 with TRBJ1-6, with D perhaps matching TRBD1 (5 bases). CDR1 and CDR2 (germline): GTSNPN, SVGIG (reference sequence). The CDR3 loop spans 15 amino acids. V lost 2 bases and J 10 bases, leaving 18 bases between the germline ends. The CDR3 bases are TGTGCCTGGAGTAATAATGCGGGGGAGGGCTCACCCCTCCACTTT. Its protein is CAWSNNAGEGSPLHF.

The chain's CDR3 is CASSPGLAGELFF. CDR3 DNA: TGTGCCAGCAGCCCAGGTTTAGCCGGGGAGCTGTTTTTT. This chain links TRBV11-2 with TRBJ2-2, with unresolved D. This CDR3 contains 13 residues. The V gene's germline CDR1 is SGHAT and CDR2 FQNNGV. Deletions cut 5 bases from V and 6 bases from J, with 10 bases between.